This passage covers 5 T cell receptor beta chains from one sample sequenced in a study of blood T cell repertoires in COVID-19. Sequenced by immunoSEQ multiplex PCR; TCRdb stores in-frame clones only, minus some. Altogether over 35,000 clones are present, more than 80% being singletons, with the ten largest covering around 8.3%. Sequenced material: peripheral blood. These receptors came from a man aged 55 to 69 with active COVID-19.

The rearrangement links TRBV5-6 to TRBJ1-2, with D perhaps TRBD1 (5 bases). V shed 4 bases and J shed 10 bases, with 14 bases lying between them. The CDR3 runs 12 residues. Germline V lookup: CDR1 SGHDT, CDR2 YYEEEE. The CDR3 DNA follows: TGTGCCAGCAGCCGAGTTCTTGGGGCCTACACCTTC. Translated: CASSRVLGAYTF.

The chain uses TRBV9 and TRBJ2-7; D remains ambiguous. The germline CDR1 and CDR2 sequences are SGDLS and YYNGEE. CDR3 length: 13 residues. V was pared by 0 bases and J by 3 bases, with 7 bases between. In nucleotides, the CDR3 is TGTGCCAGCAGCGTAGGCCAGTTCTACGAGCAGTACTTC. It translates to CASSVGQFYEQYF.

The rearrangement uses TRBV7-2 and TRBJ2-2; 8 nucleotides agree with TRBD2. Germline V CDR1 and CDR2: SGHTA, FQGNSA. The length of the CDR3 is 18 residues. J was trimmed by 5 bases and V by 5 bases; bases with no gene match: 16. The CDR3 sequence is CASSTRRLSREGTGELFF. The CDR3 nucleotides are TGTGCCAGCAGCACCCGTCGGTTGAGCCGGGAGGGGACCGGGGAGCTGTTTTTT.

This clone was seen once. The chain has TRBV28 and TRBJ2-6; possibly TRBD2 for D (7 bases). Trimming left V 8 bases short and J 2 bases short, with 13 bases between. This CDR3 contains 15 residues. In germline, CDR1 is MDHEN, CDR2 SYDVKM. The CDR3 nucleotides read TGTGCCAGCTCGGGGGGCGGAACTGGGGCCAACGTCCTGACTTTC. As protein: CASSGGGTGANVLTF. Full variable domain (outside the CDR3, taken from reference TRBV28 and TRBJ2-6): DVKVTQSSRYLVKRTGEKVFLECVQDMDHENMFWYRQDPGLGLRLIYFSYDVKMKEKGDIPEGYSVSREKKERFSLILESASTNQTSMYLCASSGGGTGANVLTFGAGSRLTVL.

The chain is built from TRBV10-3 and TRBJ2-2; D perhaps matches TRBD2 (5 bases). CDR3 size: 15 residues. Trimming shortened V by 0 bases and J by 6 bases, and 11 bases separated the two germline ends. Germline CDR1 reads ENHRY; CDR2 reads SYGVKD. CDR3: CAISESDQRAGELFF. The CDR3 DNA follows: TGTGCCATCAGTGAGTCTGACCAGAGGGCCGGGGAGCTGTTTTTT.